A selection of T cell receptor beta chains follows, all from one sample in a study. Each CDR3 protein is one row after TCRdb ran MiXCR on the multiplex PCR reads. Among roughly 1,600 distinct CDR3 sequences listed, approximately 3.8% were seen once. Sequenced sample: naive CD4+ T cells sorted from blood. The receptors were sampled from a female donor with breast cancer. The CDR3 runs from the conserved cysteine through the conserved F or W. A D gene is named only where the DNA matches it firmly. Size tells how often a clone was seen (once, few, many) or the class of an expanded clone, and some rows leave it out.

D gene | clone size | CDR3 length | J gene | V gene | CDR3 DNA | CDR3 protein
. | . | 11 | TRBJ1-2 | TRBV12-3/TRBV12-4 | TGTGCCAGCACCAAGGTGGAAGGCTACACCTTC | CASTKVEGYTF
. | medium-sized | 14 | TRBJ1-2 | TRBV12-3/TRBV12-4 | TGTGCCAGCAGTTTGGGTCCCGGTGTGCGGGGCTACACCTTC | CASSLGPGVRGYTF
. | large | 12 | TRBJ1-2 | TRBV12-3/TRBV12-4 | TGTGCCAGCAGGAAGGACACCTTCGGCTACACCTTC | CASRKDTFGYTF
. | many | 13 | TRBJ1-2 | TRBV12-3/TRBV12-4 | TGTGCCAGCAGTTTCGGTCAGCCCTATGGCTACACCTTC | CASSFGQPYGYTF
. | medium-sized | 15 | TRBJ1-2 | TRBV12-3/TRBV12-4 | TGTGCCAGCAGTCCGACGAGAAGGGTTCGCTATGGCTACACCTTC | CASSPTRRVRYGYTF
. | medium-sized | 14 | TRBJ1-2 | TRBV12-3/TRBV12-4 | TGTGCCAGCAGTATACAGGGATTTAACTATGGCTACACCTTC | CASSIQGFNYGYTF
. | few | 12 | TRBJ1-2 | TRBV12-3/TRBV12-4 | TGTGCCAGCAGTTTTGGGAGAGGTGGCTACACCTTC | CASSFGRGGYTF
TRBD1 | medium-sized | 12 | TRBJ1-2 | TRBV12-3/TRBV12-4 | TGTGCCAGCACCGGGACAGGCTATGGCTACACCTTC | CASTGTGYGYTF
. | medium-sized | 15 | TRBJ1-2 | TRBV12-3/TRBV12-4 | TGTGCCAGCAGTTTAGTGGGGCGCGGTAACTATGGCTACACCTTC | CASSLVGRGNYGYTF
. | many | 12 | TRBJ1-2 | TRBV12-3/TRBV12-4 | TGTGCCAGCAGTTTGAATAGCTATGGCTACACCTTC | CASSLNSYGYTF
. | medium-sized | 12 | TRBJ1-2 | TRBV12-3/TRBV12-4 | TGTGCCAGCAGTTCAACCAACGATGGCTACACCTTC | CASSSTNDGYTF
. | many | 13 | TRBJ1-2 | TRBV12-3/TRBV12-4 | TGTGCCAGCACCAGAGACACGACTTATGGCTACACCTTC | CASTRDTTYGYTF
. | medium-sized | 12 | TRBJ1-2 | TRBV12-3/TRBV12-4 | TGTGCCAGCAGCCCTCCAGGGGAAGGCTACACCTTC | CASSPPGEGYTF
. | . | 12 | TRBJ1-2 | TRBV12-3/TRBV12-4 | TGTGCCAGCAGTTTAGCGCAGGGTAGCTACACCTTC | CASSLAQGSYTF
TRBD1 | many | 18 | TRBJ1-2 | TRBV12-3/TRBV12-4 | TGTGCCAGCAGTTTAGCGTTGGGACAGGCAGGGACGGGCTATGGCTACACCTTC | CASSLALGQAGTGYGYTF
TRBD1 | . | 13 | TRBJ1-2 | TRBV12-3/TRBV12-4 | TGTGCCGACAGCGTACAGGGGTTCTATGGCTACACCTTC | CADSVQGFYGYTF
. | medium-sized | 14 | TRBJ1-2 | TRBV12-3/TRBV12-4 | TGTGCCAGCAGTTTATCAGTCAGTAACTATGGCTACACCTTC | CASSLSVSNYGYTF
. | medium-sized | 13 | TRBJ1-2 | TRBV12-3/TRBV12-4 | TGTGCCAGCAGTTTAAGAGGAGGGGATGGCTACACCTTC | CASSLRGGDGYTF
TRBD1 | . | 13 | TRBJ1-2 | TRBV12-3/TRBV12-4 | TGTGCCAGCTCCGGACAGGGAGTCTATGGCTACACCTTC | CASSGQGVYGYTF
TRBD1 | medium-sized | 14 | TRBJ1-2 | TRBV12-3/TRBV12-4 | TGTGCCAGCAGCTCAGACAGGGGCTTTTATGGCTACACCTTC | CASSSDRGFYGYTF
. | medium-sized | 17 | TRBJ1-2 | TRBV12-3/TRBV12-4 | TGTGCCAGCACCTCCGTGGGGCAACAGGGAGTCGGAAGTGGCTACACCTTC | CASTSVGQQGVGSGYTF
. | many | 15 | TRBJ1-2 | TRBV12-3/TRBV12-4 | TGTGCCAGCAGTTTAATCCAGGACGCTAACTATGGCTACACCTTC | CASSLIQDANYGYTF
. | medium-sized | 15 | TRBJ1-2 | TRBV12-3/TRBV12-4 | TGTGCCAGCAGTTTAGCGGGAGGGCTCGACTATGGCTACACCTTC | CASSLAGGLDYGYTF